The clone carrying this T cell receptor (beta chain) was counted between two and nine times. Its antigen remains unknown. The data derive from a study of T cells after yellow fever vaccination. Overall study: Fractions with few cells were prepared using SMART-Seq v4 Ultra Low Input.

Production of TCR cDNA was by 5'RACE template switching, which also added a universal primer site and UMIs. TCRdb ran MiXCR on the 5' RACE reads and lists one entry per CDR3 protein. The sample contains 500,000 to 650,000 distinct CDR3 sequences, 17% of which appear only once. Study results and limitations: Subsequent booster samples again held most clones from primary vaccination (around 96% CD4, 85% to 90% CD8).

The sample in question was PBMCs, obtained 5 days after the first yellow fever vaccination. The receptor was derived from a man between 18 and 35 years old who received the YFV17D yellow fever vaccine.

The CDR3, as DNA: TGCAGCGTTGAAGTCGGAGATACGCAGTATTTT. Amino acids: CSVEVGDTQYF. The chain carries TRBV29-1 and TRBJ2-3; D unresolved. The CDR3 contains 11 residues. The V end lost 1 base, the J end lost 5 bases, and 4 bases lay between the germline ends. From germline, CDR1 is SQVTM and CDR2 ANQGSEA.